A selection of T cell receptor beta chains follows, all from one sample in a study of tissue T cells after allogeneic stem cell transplantation. Some clones are missing from TCRdb's copy, which holds only in-frame ones; the method was immunoSEQ multiplex PCR. The sample holds around 28,000 clones, 65% to 90% seen once. Specimen: blood, collected before transplantation. All receptors come from a woman aged 18-49 years who later had graft-versus-host disease after an allogeneic stem cell transplant. CDR3s leave out the opening cysteine and the closing phenylalanine or tryptophan. Fields, in order: V gene, CDR3 protein.

>TRBV18
ASSPRGVVNTGELF
>TRBV10-3
AISPDRGDEQF
>TRBV7-3
ASSPRIDRGYEQY
>TRBV6-5
ASSLDRNSNQPQH
>TRBV19
ASSRVSRTSGILNEQF
>TRBV28
ATITGGRSQPQH
>TRBV29-1
SVGLGGQVYEQY
>TRBV18
ASKGQGNYEQY
>TRBV6-1
ASSEALVSEQY
>TRBV7-9
ASSLIQGYEQY
>TRBV11-2
ASSRQRGVNEQF
>TRBV7-2
ASSLVGVSYT
>TRBV5-1
ASSPAGDSKSYGYT
>TRBV5-1
ASSPYRSLDTEAF
>TRBV10-2
ASSEGGMQRGEKLF
>TRBV7-8
ASSRGGQETQY
>TRBV4-1
ASSQIRATDEQY
>TRBV10-3
AISGGTRETQY
>TRBV5-1
ASSLRLDHEQF
>TRBV30
AWSSQSNQPQH
>TRBV7-2
ASSRTGEGYGYT
>TRBV6-5
ASKRDRGNTEAF
>TRBV5-6
ASSSSPGHFEAF
>TRBV7-8
ASSPYSDTQY
>TRBV5-4
ASSLEGVTF